This is a list of T cell receptor beta chains from one sample in a study of blood T cell repertoires in COVID-19. Here immunoSEQ multiplex PCR was the method, and the copy in TCRdb shows in-frame clones only, minus some. Of 90,000 to 100,000 clones listed, roughly 80% are singletons. Sample: peripheral blood. The receptors derive from a woman aged 55-75 years with acute or convalescent COVID-19. Both conserved end residues are part of each CDR3. The D gene is left open where the match is weak. Clone size is stated in some rows and not others, as once, few, many or a class when expanded.

TRBV20-1	TRBJ2-7	.	.	CSGGASYEQYF	TGCAGTGGCGGGGCGAGCTACGAGCAGTACTTC
TRBV28	TRBJ1-2	.	TRBD1	CASSERTGGYGYTF	TGTGCCAGCAGTGAAAGGACAGGGGGCTATGGCTACACCTTC
TRBV14	TRBJ1-3	.	.	CASSQVYRGARNTIYF	TGTGCCAGCAGCCAAGTATATCGGGGGGCGAGAAACACCATATATTTT
TRBV7-2	TRBJ1-5	.	.	CASSLEATVNQPQHF	TGTGCCAGCAGCTTAGAAGCAACAGTCAATCAGCCCCAGCATTTT
TRBV28	TRBJ1-5	.	TRBD1	CATQRDRGDQPQHF	TGTGCCACCCAGCGGGACAGGGGGGATCAGCCCCAGCATTTT
TRBV5-1	TRBJ2-5	.	TRBD1	CASSETGSETQYF	TGCGCCAGCAGCGAGACAGGGTCCGAGACCCAGTACTTC
TRBV25-1	TRBJ2-7	.	.	CASSERGISYEQYF	TGTGCCAGCAGTGAAAGGGGCATCTCCTACGAGCAGTACTTC
TRBV7-2	TRBJ1-2	.	.	CASSLSVMRQSHGYTF	TGTGCCAGCAGCTTATCGGTGATGCGGCAGTCACATGGCTACACCTTC
TRBV13	TRBJ2-3	.	TRBD2	CASGRLAGVTDTQYF	TGTGCCAGCGGAAGACTAGCGGGGGTAACAGATACGCAGTATTTT
TRBV11-2	TRBJ2-7	.	TRBD2	CASSLDPAGGYEQYF	TGTGCCAGCAGCTTAGATCCAGCGGGGGGATACGAGCAGTACTTC
TRBV5-1	TRBJ2-7	.	.	CASSGDFYEQYF	TGCGCCAGCAGCGGGGACTTCTACGAGCAGTACTTC
TRBV25-1	TRBJ1-1	few	TRBD1	CASSQYRGAEAFF	TGTGCCAGCAGCCAATACAGGGGCGCTGAAGCTTTCTTT
TRBV6-6	TRBJ2-7	many	TRBD2	CASSRTSGGYEQYF	TGTGCCAGCAGTCGGACTAGCGGGGGGTACGAGCAGTACTTC
TRBV5-6	TRBJ1-4	few	.	CASSSGRGGGNEKLFF	TGTGCCAGCAGCTCCGGTCGGGGCGGGGGTAATGAAAAACTGTTTTTT
TRBV19	TRBJ1-4	few	.	CASRSQGTNEKLFF	TGTGCCAGTAGATCCCAGGGAACTAATGAAAAACTGTTTTTT
TRBV28	TRBJ1-6	.	.	CASRETVANSPLHF	TGTGCCAGCAGGGAGACAGTAGCTAATTCACCCCTCCACTTT
TRBV9	TRBJ2-5	.	TRBD2	CASSVAGGPQETQYF	TGTGCCAGCAGCGTGGCGGGGGGGCCCCAAGAGACCCAGTACTTC
TRBV28	TRBJ1-2	.	.	CASSLPGVGGYTF	TGTGCCAGCAGTTTACCAGGGGTAGGGGGCTACACCTTC
TRBV10-3	TRBJ2-5	.	TRBD2	CAINSGGGETQYF	TGTGCCATCAACAGCGGGGGGGGAGAGACCCAGTACTTC
TRBV20-1	TRBJ2-1	many	TRBD2	CSASFALANNNEQFF	TGCAGTGCTAGTTTCGCACTAGCGAATAACAATGAGCAGTTCTTC
TRBV6-1	TRBJ1-6	.	.	CASGEIYSPLHF	TGTGCCAGCGGTGAAATATATTCACCCCTCCACTTT
TRBV28	TRBJ2-4	.	TRBD1	CASTGGAGKNIQYF	TGTGCCAGTACAGGGGGCGCTGGCAAAAACATTCAGTACTTC
TRBV4-2	TRBJ2-2	.	TRBD1	CASSQGQGANTGELFF	TGTGCCAGCAGCCAAGGACAGGGGGCTAACACCGGGGAGCTGTTTTTT
TRBV28	TRBJ2-7	once	.	CASSLSSYEQYF	TGTGCCAGCAGTCTAAGCTCCTACGAGCAGTACTTC
TRBV13	TRBJ1-3	.	TRBD1	CASSLGTGKDGNTIYF	TGTGCCAGCAGCTTAGGGACAGGGAAGGATGGAAACACCATATATTTT
TRBV29-1	TRBJ1-1	.	.	CSVEDLRENTEAFF	TGCAGCGTTGAAGATCTCAGGGAGAACACTGAAGCTTTCTTT
TRBV12-3/TRBV12-4	TRBJ2-7	.	TRBD1	CASSLSTGDEQYF	TGTGCCAGCAGTTTAAGCACAGGGGACGAGCAGTACTTC
TRBV10-1	TRBJ1-1	.	.	CASSESLQLGTEAFF	TGCGCCAGCAGTGAGTCTCTTCAACTCGGCACTGAAGCTTTCTTT
TRBV12-3/TRBV12-4	TRBJ2-3	once	.	CASTGYSTDTQYF	TGTGCCAGCACCGGGTACTCCACAGATACGCAGTATTTT